These 13 T cell receptor beta chains share one sample of origin, sequenced in a study of blood T cells in healthy people across ages. With a J-beta primer mix and a sample-barcoded 5' primer, a second PCR ran about 7 to 11 cycles. TCRdb reprocessed the 5' RACE reads with MiXCR, giving one entry per CDR3 protein. The sample yields 600,000 or so distinct CDR3 sequences, under 25% seen once. The sequencing sample was made of blood. The source is a man in his sixties or seventies in good health.

This clonotype was recorded a few times. The DNA of the CDR3 is TGTGCCATCAGACCCGAGACAGGGGGCTTGCGTGGCTACACCTTC. Amino acid sequence: CAIRPETGGLRGYTF. The chain is built from TRBV10-3 and TRBJ1-2; 10 bases align to TRBD1. This CDR3 comprises 15 residues. Trimming took 6 bases from V and 7 from J; bases not matched to a gene: 11. CDR1 and CDR2 (germline): ENHRY, SYGVKD.

This clonotype has ten or more counts. The J gene is TRBJ2-3, the V gene TRBV3-1; TRBD2 matches at 14 bases. Trimming took 7 bases from V and 8 from J; bases not matched to a gene: 11. CDR1 LGHDT and CDR2 YNNKEL come from the germline V gene (reference sequence). The length of the CDR3 is 16 residues. The CDR3 nucleotides are TGTGCCAGCACCGGGACTAGCGGGAGCTTTGGGGTTACGCAGTATTTT. The encoded protein is CASTGTSGSFGVTQYF.

The genes are TRBV28 and TRBJ2-1; 12 bases line up with TRBD2. Germline CDR1 is MDHEN and CDR2 is SYDVKM. V lost 6 bases, J lost 0 bases, and 15 bases stayed unmatched. The CDR3 runs to 20 residues. The CDR3 sequence: CASSPPRGLAGGTSYNEQFF. CDR3 sequence (DNA): TGTGCCAGCAGCCCACCCCGGGGTCTAGCGGGAGGGACCTCCTACAATGAGCAGTTCTTC.

This chain joins TRBV15 and TRBJ2-5, with 7 bases that match TRBD1. Trimming took 8 bases from V and 2 from J; bases not matched to a gene: 11. The germline V gene has CDR1 LNHNV and CDR2 YYDKDF (reference sequence). This CDR3 contains 15 residues. Here the CDR3 DNA reads TGTGCCACCGCCTCGACAGGGACATTTCAAGAGACCCAGTACTTC. Protein sequence: CATASTGTFQETQYF.

The genes are TRBV9 and TRBJ2-5, with 11 bases lining up with TRBD1. The J call is in doubt because the DNA end fits TRBJ2-7 better. The CDR3 is made up of 16 amino acids. Germline CDR1 SGDLS, CDR2 YYNGEE. The CDR3 protein is CASSVSGTGGSYEQYF. In DNA form, the CDR3 reads TGTGCCAGCAGCGTATCGGGGACAGGGGGTTCGTACGAGCAGTACTTC.

This clonotype was seen a handful of times. This chain uses TRBV9 with TRBJ2-5; the D is unclear. The end of the DNA aligns better with TRBJ2-7, so the J call may be wrong. This CDR3 has 16 amino acids. Per germline, CDR1 SGDLS and CDR2 YYNGEE. The CDR3 DNA sequence: TGTGCCAGCAGCGCGAGTCCCGTGGACCCGAGATACGAGCAGTACTTC. Amino acids: CASSASPVDPRYEQYF.

This clonotype occurred a few times. V gene TRBV5-6 combines with J gene TRBJ2-3; D is undetermined. The germline CDR1 and CDR2 sequences are SGHDT and YYEEEE. This CDR3 is 15 amino acids long. The V gene lost 0 bases and the J gene lost 3 bases, with 11 bases spanning the gap. The CDR3 nucleotides read TGTGCCAGCAGCTTGGGTGGTAAGCCTACAGATACGCAGTATTTT. Translation gives CASSLGGKPTDTQYF. The entire variable domain, with the rest obtained from reference TRBV5-6 and TRBJ2-3, is as follows: DAGVTQSPTHLIKTRGQQVTLRCSPKSGHDTVSWYQQALGQGPQFIFQYYEEEERQRGNFPDRFSGHQFPNYSSELNVNALLLGDSALYLCASSLGGKPTDTQYFGPGTRLTVL.

The chain couples TRBV4-1 to TRBJ2-1; D remains ambiguous. The CDR3 totals 14 residues. Between the trimmed V and J ends, which lost 4 bases and 5 bases, there was a span of 12 bases. Germline CDR1 MGHRA, CDR2 YSYEKL. The DNA for the CDR3 is TGCGCCAGCAGCCCCCTGGCCAGGAACAATGAGCAGTTCTTC. This encodes CASSPLARNNEQFF.

This clonotype has just a few counts. V gene TRBV10-3 combines with J gene TRBJ2-7; 8 bases map to TRBD2. Germline V gives CDR1 ENHRY, CDR2 SYGVKD. The CDR3 covers 13 residues. Unmatched junction bases numbered 8, after V lost 10 bases and J lost 3 bases. This chain's CDR3 is CATRTSTNYEQYF. For the CDR3, the DNA is TGTGCCACCCGGACTAGCACCAACTACGAGCAGTACTTC.

This clonotype came up a few times. The V and J genes are TRBV20-1 and TRBJ1-1; 7 bases agree with TRBD1. The CDR3 sequence is 16 residues long. CDR1 is DFQATT and CDR2 is SNEGSKA in the germline V gene (reference sequence). V was pared by 0 bases and J by 0 bases, with 7 bases of the junction left unmatched. CDR3 bases: TGCAGTGCTAGAGAACCGTCCGGGACAGTGAACACTGAAGCTTTCTTT. It is translated as CSAREPSGTVNTEAFF.

V usage is TRBV4-3 and J usage is TRBJ1-2, with unresolved D. Trimming removed 0 bases from V and 7 bases from J, with 12 bases in between. Germline V gene lookup returns CDR1 LGHNA and CDR2 YSLEER. The CDR3 consists of 14 residues. The chain's CDR3 is CASSQDGGGPGYTF. The CDR3, as DNA: TGCGCCAGCAGCCAAGATGGCGGCGGACCTGGCTACACCTTC.

This clonotype has only a few counts. V gene TRBV9 combines with J gene TRBJ2-4; TRBD1 agrees at 8 bases. The CDR3 contains 14 residues. V dropped 2 bases and J dropped 9; count of bases not matched to a gene: 7. Germline CDR1 reads SGDLS; CDR2 reads YYNGEE. Written as DNA, the CDR3 is TGTGCCAGCAGCGTCGGACAGGGTCCCGGCATTCAGTACTTC. It translates to CASSVGQGPGIQYF.

The CDR3 spells CASSRKGVLQETQYF. The DNA of the CDR3 is TGTGCCAGCAGCCGAAAGGGAGTCCTACAAGAGACCCAGTACTTC. V and J are TRBV3-1 and TRBJ2-5; a possible D gene is TRBD2 (5 bases). Per germline, CDR1 LGHDT and CDR2 YNNKEL (reference sequence). Trimming took 4 bases from V and 2 from J, leaving 14 bases between them. The CDR3 contains 15 residues.